This TCR beta chain was sequenced during a study of blood T cell repertoires in COVID-19 (dated by TCRdb to about 2020). For context, the study as a whole: Samples covering the acute and convalescent phases of COVID-19 were provided by collaborators in the United States, Italy and Spain. Subjects who had been exposed to COVID-19, were actively infected with it, or had recovered from it provided the deeply sampled blood TCRbeta repertoires that made up the dataset. The prospective study material was composed of cDNA or gDNA derived from T cells, B-cell-depleted T cells, or PBMCs. The repertoires were released in a freely available public database intended as a resource for research on the immune response to SARS-CoV-2. The samples were drawn from two sources: the first 160 participants of the ongoing ImmuneRACE study, and 950 to 1,500 subjects contributed by 6 global collaborators. Where available, HLA class I and class II types were taken from metadata supplied by the sample provider and were not determined by assay-based typing. Sample metadata almost always included a de-identified subject ID, COVID-19 status, age in years and sex. The study at large found these results: How much clinical and demographic metadata was included differed by source and by participant, and the metadata was provided uncurated.

With regard to this clone: Its antigen remains undetermined. Within one base of it there is no much larger clone, and no base qualities were kept.

The collaborating institutions used their own protocols to collect whole blood in K2EDTA tubes. For TCRbeta analysis, collaborators shipped samples as frozen whole blood, isolated PBMCs, or DNA extracted from either of those sample types. As encoded in the germline V gene (reference sequence), CDR1 is GTSNPN while CDR2 is SVGIG. Ends trimmed: V by 5 bases, J by 4 bases; bases unmatched to a gene: 7. The CDR3 contains 13 residues, cysteine and phenylalanine counted. Of all the DNA, just the CDR3 is kept, 39 bases in frame from base 1. TCRbeta CDR3 regions were amplified from genomic DNA using the immunoSEQ Assay, a bias-controlled multiplex PCR. The original pipeline was this. Within the assay, amplification of reference gene primers was used to estimate how many nucleated cells each sample contained. To quantify the absolute abundance of each unique TCRbeta CDR3 rearrangement, sequence reads were collapsed and filtered. For each sample, productive Simpson clonality was calculated as the square root of Simpson's diversity index across productive rearrangements. TCRdb limited this immuneACCESS table to in-frame rearrangements with V and J called. A share of clones is missing; checked studies link under half to unresolved V genes, and the rest is unexplained. D and trimming come from the DNA, and the V and J calls and clone size come from that table. Here the sample has about 180,000 clones; over 75% occur a single time. The ten largest clones represent around 2.3% of the sample.

The sequence links TRBV30 to TRBJ1-2, with TRBD1 matching 7 junction bases. The sample taken for sequencing was peripheral blood. The sequence was obtained from a man aged 35 to 55 with active or convalescent COVID-19. The CDR3 has the sequence CAWARQGLYGYTF. The bases are TGTGCCTGGGCCCGACAGGGACTCTATGGCTACACCTTC.